Below are 10 T cell receptor beta chains sequenced from a single sample in a study of blood T cell repertoires in COVID-19. Assay used: immunoSEQ multiplex PCR; TCRdb lists only in-frame clones, some missing. In the table there are around 300,000 clones, roughly 89% of which are singletons. Source material: peripheral blood. These TCRs come from a woman between 25 and 40 years old with active or convalescent COVID-19.

The chain joins TRBV29-1 to TRBJ1-2; a possible D gene is TRBD1 (6 bases). This CDR3 region has 13 residues. Germline CDR1 SQVTM, CDR2 ANQGSEA. The germline V and J ends were trimmed by 4 bases and 2 bases, with 11 bases remaining between them. The CDR3 sequence is CSVVDSANYGYTF. As DNA, the CDR3 is TGCAGCGTTGTGGACAGTGCCAACTATGGCTACACCTTC.

The CDR3 is CASSEALRQLSGNTIYF. CDR3 coding DNA: TGTGCCAGCAGTGAAGCGCTTAGACAACTCTCTGGAAACACCATATATTTT. V usage is TRBV2 and J usage is TRBJ1-3; unclear D gene. V gave up 0 bases and J gave up 0 bases, with 12 bases separating them. The CDR3 totals 17 residues. Germline assignment: CDR1 SNHLY and CDR2 FYNNEI. The full variable domain, its missing parts supplied by reference TRBV2 and TRBJ1-3, is EPEVTQTPSHQVTQMGQEVILRCVPISNHLYFYWYRQILGQKVEFLVSFYNNEISEKSEIFDDQFSVERPDGSNFTLKIRSTKLEDSAMYFCASSEALRQLSGNTIYFGEGSWLTVV.

The genes are TRBV19 and TRBJ1-2, with D tentatively TRBD1 (6 bases). The germline V gene has CDR1 LNHDA and CDR2 SQIVND (reference sequence). V was cut by 6 bases and J by 0 bases, with 14 bases left in between. CDR3 length: 15 amino acids. CDR3 DNA: TGTGCCAGTAGCTCCCAGGGGTTAACTAACTATGGCTACACCTTC. Residues: CASSSQGLTNYGYTF.

J is TRBJ2-5 and V is TRBV9; D possibly corresponds to TRBD2 (5 bases). CDR3 length: 13 amino acids. Germline V lookup: CDR1 SGDLS, CDR2 YYNGEE. Trimming cost V 5 bases and J 4 bases, with 12 bases left between them. CDR3 bases: TGTGCCAGCAGTCCTAGCCCGCGAGAGACCCAGTACTTC. It is translated as CASSPSPRETQYF.

The chain carries TRBV19 and TRBJ1-1, with D unclear. V lost 3 bases and J 1 base, leaving 3 bases between the germline ends. The germline V gene encodes CDR1 LNHDA and CDR2 SQIVND (reference sequence). The length of the CDR3 is 12 residues. CDR3 DNA sequence: TGTGCCAGTAGTATCCAGAACACTGAAGCTTTCTTT. Its protein product is CASSIQNTEAFF.

The CDR3 loop is CASGHRGKVDTNIQYF. CDR3 in DNA: TGTGCCAGCGGCCACAGGGGGAAAGTGGATACGAACATTCAGTACTTC. The chain couples TRBV6-2 or TRBV6-3 to TRBJ2-4; 8 positions agree with TRBD1. The V gene end was trimmed by 8 bases and the J gene end by 7 bases; junction bases not matched to a gene: 16. The CDR3 has 16 residues. Germline-derived CDR1 and CDR2 are MNHEY and SVGEGT.

The rearrangement links TRBV9 to TRBJ2-3, with 11 positions matching TRBD2. The CDR3 has 13 residues. Trimming took 4 bases from V and 6 from J; bases not matched to a gene: 1. Germline loops: CDR1 SGDLS, CDR2 YYNGEE. This CDR3 reads CASSLAGGDTQYF. The DNA for the CDR3 is TGTGCCAGCAGCTTAGCGGGGGGGGATACGCAGTATTTT.

The V gene is TRBV2, the J gene TRBJ1-2; 9 bases agree with TRBD1. Germline assignment: CDR1 SNHLY and CDR2 FYNNEI. The length of the CDR3 is 13 residues. The V gene end was trimmed by 9 bases and the J gene end by 4 bases; junction bases not matched to a gene: 6. The DNA for the CDR3 is TGTGCCAGTGCCGGGACAGGGTCCTATGGCTACACCTTC. Residues: CASAGTGSYGYTF.

V usage is TRBV30 and J usage is TRBJ2-5, with a possible D match to TRBD1 (5 bases). The length of the CDR3 is 15 residues. V lost 0 bases and J lost 2, with 13 bases in between. Germline V gene lookup returns CDR1 GTSNPN and CDR2 SVGIG (reference sequence). The CDR3 sequence: CAWSVMGAGQETQYF. The DNA of the CDR3 is TGTGCCTGGAGTGTAATGGGTGCAGGGCAAGAGACCCAGTACTTC.

V gene TRBV7-9 combines with J gene TRBJ2-7, with D unclear. In germline, CDR1 is SEHNR, CDR2 FQNEAQ (reference sequence). The CDR3 contains 12 residues. Trimming cost V 5 bases and J 6 bases, with 11 bases left between them. The CDR3 sequence: CASSRVAVEQYF. Written as DNA, the CDR3 is TGTGCCAGCAGCCGCGTTGCGGTCGAGCAGTACTTC.